Each of the 28 T cell receptor beta chains below was sequenced from the same sample in a study of blood T cell repertoires in COVID-19. Profiled with immunoSEQ multiplex PCR; TCRdb holds only in-frame clones, not every one. Of around 84,000 clones listed, around nine tenths are singletons. Sequencing was carried out using peripheral blood. These receptor sequences come from a man in his fifties with active COVID-19.

The V and J genes are TRBV19 and TRBJ2-4; D not resolved. Germline V CDR1 and CDR2: LNHDA, SQIVND (reference sequence). This CDR3 has 17 amino acids. V was pared by 5 bases and J by 0 bases, with 17 bases between. The CDR3 sequence: CASSLQANVLAKNIQYF. The CDR3 region has the DNA TGTGCCAGTAGTCTCCAAGCCAATGTTCTAGCCAAAAACATTCAGTACTTC.

This chain links TRBV10-3 with TRBJ1-2; tentative D call: TRBD1 (6 bases). Germline values: CDR1 ENHRY, CDR2 SYGVKD. The V end was cut by 4 bases, the J end by 4 bases, with 16 bases between. CDR3 length equals 15 residues. CDR3 in amino acids: CAISASGEEGYGYTF. CDR3 in DNA: TGTGCCATCAGTGCATCAGGGGAAGAAGGCTATGGCTACACCTTC.

The chain has TRBV2 and TRBJ2-3, with D hard to call. The V gene lost 10 bases and the J gene lost 2 bases, with 4 bases spanning the gap. Germline CDR1 is SNHLY and CDR2 is FYNNEI. CDR3 length equals 10 residues. The CDR3, as DNA: TGTGCCACCTACACAGATACGCAGTATTTT. It translates to CATYTDTQYF.

The chain recombines TRBV28 with TRBJ2-7, with TRBD1 matching over 7 bases. CDR1 is MDHEN, CDR2 SYDVKM, per germline. This CDR3 spans 14 amino acids. With V trimmed by 2 bases and J by 5 bases, 6 bases remained unmatched. In DNA form, the CDR3 reads TGTGCCAGCAGTTTAGGGCAGGGGGTCCACGAGCAGTACTTC. This sequence encodes CASSLGQGVHEQYF.

This chain links TRBV2 with TRBJ1-5; 9 nucleotides line up with TRBD1. CDR1 SNHLY and CDR2 FYNNEI come from the germline V gene. Trimming removed 4 bases from V and 2 bases from J; junction bases left unmatched: 3. CDR3 length equals 15 residues. The CDR3 nucleotides are TGTGCCAGCAGTGTCGGACAGGGGCGCAATCAGCCCCAGCATTTT. It is translated as CASSVGQGRNQPQHF.

The chain joins TRBV6-1 to TRBJ2-7; 7 bases map to TRBD2. CDR3 length equals 15 residues. V was clipped by 2 bases and J by 6 bases; unmatched bases: 10. Looked up from germline, CDR1 is MNHNS and CDR2 is SASEGT. The CDR3 DNA sequence: TGTGCCAGCAGTGAACGGCGGGGAGGGGCGGGCGAGCAGTACTTC. As protein: CASSERRGGAGEQYF.

The chain employs TRBV4-2 and TRBJ2-1, with TRBD2 identical over 12 bases. This CDR3 spans 18 amino acids. Germline trimming cut 2 bases from V and 8 bases from J; bases unmatched to any gene: 13. CDR1 LGHNA and CDR2 YNFKEQ come from the germline V gene. CDR3 in amino acids: CASSQRLRLAGERDEQFF. For the CDR3, the DNA is TGTGCCAGCAGCCAACGCCTCCGACTAGCGGGGGAGAGGGATGAGCAGTTCTTC.

The gene calls are TRBV2 and TRBJ2-7; D may be TRBD1 (5 bases). V was clipped by 7 bases and J by 3 bases, with 13 bases between them. The germline gives CDR1 SNHLY, CDR2 FYNNEI. CDR3 length: 13 residues. In nucleotides, the CDR3 is TGTGCCAGCAATCCAGACAGTCACTACGAGCAGTACTTC. Residues: CASNPDSHYEQYF. The whole variable domain, remainder taken from reference TRBV2 and TRBJ2-7, is EPEVTQTPSHQVTQMGQEVILRCVPISNHLYFYWYRQILGQKVEFLVSFYNNEISEKSEIFDDQFSVERPDGSNFTLKIRSTKLEDSAMYFCASNPDSHYEQYFGPGTRLTVT.

The CDR3: CASRRTGANTGELFF. The CDR3 DNA reads TGTGCCAGCAGACGGACAGGGGCAAACACCGGGGAGCTGTTTTTT. V gene TRBV7-3 combines with J gene TRBJ2-2, with 9 bases matching TRBD1. This CDR3 is 15 amino acids long. CDR1 SGHTA and CDR2 FQGTGA come from the germline V gene. The trim removed 6 bases at V and 2 bases at J, leaving 4 bases unmatched.

This chain joins TRBV6-6 and TRBJ2-1; TRBD1 matches 7 bases. The CDR3 is made up of 16 amino acids. Germline V lookup: CDR1 MNHNY, CDR2 SVGAGI (reference sequence). V trimming: 6 bases; J trimming: 9 bases; junction bases outside the gene matches: 17. The CDR3 nucleotides are TGTGCCAGCAGCCGTATGAGGGGGCCTAGCTCCGGTGAGCAGTTCTTC. This gives the protein CASSRMRGPSSGEQFF.

The rearrangement uses TRBV21-1 and TRBJ1-1. TRBV21-1 is assigned pseudogene status. The CDR3 consists of 14 residues. CDR3 nucleotide sequence: TGTGCCAGCAGCAAACCCTATGAATTTACTGAAGCTTTCTTT. This codes for CASSKPYEFTEAFF.

The gene calls are TRBV28 and TRBJ1-4; D call uncertain. CDR3 size: 15 residues. Trimming stripped 4 bases from V and 4 bases from J, with 13 bases between. The V gene's germline CDR1 is MDHEN and CDR2 SYDVKM. CDR3 protein: CASSSFGRDNEKLFF. The CDR3 nucleotides read TGTGCCAGCAGTTCCTTCGGACGGGATAATGAAAAACTGTTTTTT. The whole variable domain, remainder taken from reference TRBV28 and TRBJ1-4, is DVKVTQSSRYLVKRTGEKVFLECVQDMDHENMFWYRQDPGLGLRLIYFSYDVKMKEKGDIPEGYSVSREKKERFSLILESASTNQTSMYLCASSSFGRDNEKLFFGSGTQLSVL.

This clone was seen once. V usage is TRBV4-1 and J usage is TRBJ2-1; 7 nucleotides match TRBD2. The CDR3 contains 16 residues. Germline values: CDR1 MGHRA, CDR2 YSYEKL. The trim removed 3 bases at V and 6 bases at J, leaving 11 bases unmatched. DNA of the CDR3: TGCGCCAGCAGCCACCCCCCCAGCGGGACCTCCAATGAGCAGTTCTTC. It yields the protein CASSHPPSGTSNEQFF.

Remarks on this clone: The same CDR3 can be traced to other DNA sequences in this sample. This CDR3 reads CASSSTVSSYNEQFF. The CDR3 nucleotides read TGTGCCAGCAGCTCGACAGTAAGCTCCTACAATGAGCAGTTCTTC. J is TRBJ2-1 and V is TRBV7-3; D may be TRBD1 (5 bases). CDR1 and CDR2 from the germline V gene are SGHTA and FQGTGA. V lost 4 bases to trimming and J lost 0 bases, with 10 bases between them. CDR3 size: 15 residues.

V usage is TRBV4-1 and J usage is TRBJ2-7, with D possibly TRBD1 on 6 matching bases. Germline CDR1 MGHRA, CDR2 YSYEKL. Trimming removed 2 bases from V and 0 bases from J, with 14 bases in between. This CDR3 is built from 16 residues. CDR3: CASSQPPGQSSYEQYF. CDR3 nucleotides: TGCGCCAGCAGCCAACCCCCGGGACAAAGCTCCTACGAGCAGTACTTC.

The chain uses TRBV9 and TRBJ2-5, with D possibly being TRBD1 (7 bases). CDR3 length: 15 residues. CDR1 SGDLS and CDR2 YYNGEE come from the germline V gene. V lost 5 bases to trimming and J lost 5 bases, with 19 bases between them. As DNA, the CDR3 is TGTGCCAGCAGTCCCCAGGGGGAGGAGTTTGAGACCCAGTACTTC. Translating gives CASSPQGEEFETQYF.

The rearrangement joins TRBV28 to TRBJ2-5; 13 bases match TRBD2. The CDR3 is 15 amino acids. J lost 0 bases, V lost 6 bases, and 1 base had no gene match. Germline lookup yields CDR1 MDHEN and CDR2 SYDVKM. CDR3 residues: CASRGLAGYQETQYF. The CDR3 nucleotides read TGTGCCAGCAGGGGACTAGCGGGGTACCAAGAGACCCAGTACTTC.

The chain carries TRBV5-1 and TRBJ2-2; TRBD1 is a possible D gene (6 bases). Trimming cost V 5 bases and J 5 bases, with 22 bases left between them. Germline assignment: CDR1 SGHRS and CDR2 YFSETQ. The CDR3 totals 17 residues. This CDR3 is CASSSRPGDGKTGELFF. As DNA, the CDR3 is TGCGCCAGCAGTTCCCGGCCAGGGGACGGGAAGACCGGGGAGCTGTTTTTT.

The rearrangement links TRBV3-1 (or the pseudogene TRBV3-2) to TRBJ2-7; TRBD1 matches at 9 bases. The CDR3 extends over 14 amino acids. CDR1 LGHDT and CDR2 YNNKEL come from the germline V gene (reference sequence). The J segment lost 3 bases and the V segment lost 1 base, leaving 1 base of the junction unmatched. The CDR3 DNA follows: TGTGCCAGCAGCCAAGGGACAGGGGTCTACGAGCAGTACTTC. Translated: CASSQGTGVYEQYF.

The chain is built from TRBV7-2 and TRBJ2-7; D gene unclear. This CDR3 is built from 12 residues. From germline, CDR1 is SGHTA and CDR2 FQGNSA. V lost 5 bases, J lost 6 bases, and 11 bases lay in between. The CDR3 DNA reads as TGTGCCAGCAGCCGGGTCCGTGCCGAGCAGTACTTC. It specifies CASSRVRAEQYF.

This clone was seen a few times. The chain employs TRBV19 and TRBJ1-5; possibly TRBD1 for D (5 bases). Per germline, CDR1 LNHDA and CDR2 SQIVND (reference sequence). V lost 5 bases and J lost 4, with 9 bases in between. CDR3 length: 13 amino acids. The CDR3 DNA reads TGTGCCAGTAGTCCCTCAGGGAATCAGCCCCAGCATTTT. Residues: CASSPSGNQPQHF.

The CDR3 DNA is TGTGCCAGCAGCCGACGGGACTGGAAAATGGACTCTGGAAACACCATATATTTT. Translation gives CASSRRDWKMDSGNTIYF. The rearrangement uses TRBV28 and TRBJ1-3; D possibly corresponds to TRBD1 (5 bases). V lost 6 bases and J lost 0, with 21 bases in between. CDR3 length: 18 amino acids. Looked up from germline, CDR1 is MDHEN and CDR2 is SYDVKM.

The chain is built from TRBV7-2 and TRBJ2-3, with D uncertain. Germline CDR1 and CDR2: SGHTA and FQGNSA. V shed 10 bases and J shed 2 bases, with 16 bases lying between them. The CDR3 totals 14 residues. DNA of the CDR3: TGTGCCACCTCCACATCACAGACCACAGATACGCAGTATTTT. Translated, it gives CATSTSQTTDTQYF.

The gene calls are TRBV7-9 and TRBJ2-1; D possibly corresponds to TRBD2 (6 bases). From germline, CDR1 is SEHNR and CDR2 FQNEAQ (reference sequence). With 7 bases removed from V and 6 bases from J, the gap between germline ends came to 16 bases. This CDR3 comprises 14 residues. Here the CDR3 reads CASTRGTSGNEQFF. The CDR3 bases are TGTGCCAGCACTCGGGGGACGAGCGGCAATGAGCAGTTCTTC. Variable domain in full (rest from reference TRBV7-9 and TRBJ2-1): DTGVSQNPRHKITKRGQNVTFRCDPISEHNRLYWYRQTLGQGPEFLTYFQNEAQLEKSRLLSDRFSAERPKGSFSTLEIQRTEQGDSAMYLCASTRGTSGNEQFFGPGTRLTVL.

This chain links TRBV5-4 with TRBJ2-7; D is ambiguous. Germline-derived CDR1 and CDR2 are SGHNT and YYREEE (reference sequence). The ends were cut back, 0 bases at V and 0 bases at J, with 13 bases in the middle. There are 16 residues in the CDR3. The CDR3: CASSLGFAGSSYEQYF. In nucleotides, the CDR3 is TGTGCCAGCAGCTTGGGGTTTGCAGGAAGCTCCTACGAGCAGTACTTC.

This chain joins TRBV19 and TRBJ2-2, with D maybe TRBD2 (5 bases). The CDR3 totals 19 residues. V lost 7 bases, J lost 0 bases, and 24 bases lay in between. Germline V gene data show CDR1 as LNHDA and CDR2 as SQIVND (reference sequence). CDR3 nucleotide sequence: TGTGCCAGTAATGGGGAAGCGCGAAGGACTGTACCGAACACCGGGGAGCTGTTTTTT. This encodes CASNGEARRTVPNTGELFF.

Written as DNA, the CDR3 is TGTGCCAGCAGCCAAGATAGTACCAGGGGTGGCTATGGCTACACCTTC. It encodes CASSQDSTRGGYGYTF. The chain has TRBV14 and TRBJ1-2; D perhaps matches TRBD1 (6 bases). Germline V CDR1 and CDR2: SGHDN, FVKESK. V dropped 0 bases and J dropped 4 bases, with 15 bases sitting between them. The CDR3 contains 16 residues.

This chain joins TRBV6-2 or TRBV6-3 and TRBJ1-2; the match to TRBD1 covers 7 bases. Germline-derived CDR1 and CDR2 are MNHEY and SVGEGT. This CDR3 region has 15 residues. Losses at the gene ends were 0 bases for V and 2 bases for J; bases not matched to a gene: 3. The CDR3 DNA reads TGTGCCAGCAGTTACTCGGGACAGCACAACTATGGCTACACCTTC. Residues: CASSYSGQHNYGYTF.